The clone carrying this T cell receptor (beta chain) occurred a few times. Its antigen remains unidentified. The data stem from a study of cytomegalovirus exposure and HLA in healthy donors. PCR involved 60 Vbeta and 13 Jbeta primers. Assay used: immunoSEQ multiplex PCR; TCRdb lists only in-frame clones, some missing. This sample has approximately 140,000 clones, with 60% to 80% found just once. Study-wide results and caveats: The number of N-insertions in an Asian-associated ancestry cluster was reportedly below the 666-donor mean in a later analysis. Researchers reported in a later analysis that a missense DCLRE1C variant was tied to TCR beta V- and J-gene trimming.

Specimen: PBMCs. This clonotype originated in a female donor in good health and CMV-seronegative.

The CDR3 DNA is TGTGCCAGCATCCCCGGGGCGGGGGGAAATGGCAATCAGCCCCAGCATTTT. The encoded protein is CASIPGAGGNGNQPQHF. The chain links TRBV2 to TRBJ1-5; D may be TRBD1 (5 bases). There are 17 residues in the CDR3. Trimming removed 7 bases from V and 2 bases from J, with 21 bases in between. CDR1 SNHLY and CDR2 FYNNEI come from the germline V gene.